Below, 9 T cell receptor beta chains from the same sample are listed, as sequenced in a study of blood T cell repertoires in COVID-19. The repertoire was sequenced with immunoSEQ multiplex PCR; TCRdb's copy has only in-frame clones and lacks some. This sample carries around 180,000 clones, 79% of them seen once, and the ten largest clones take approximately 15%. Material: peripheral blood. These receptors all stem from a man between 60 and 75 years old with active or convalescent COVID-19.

In DNA form, the CDR3 reads TGTGCCAGCAGTTTGCGGGAGAACCCCCTCTACGAGCAGTACTTC. Translated, it gives CASSLRENPLYEQYF. The gene calls are TRBV6-5 and TRBJ2-7; 7 bases are shared with TRBD2. The CDR3 contains 15 residues. The junction had 9 bases not matched to a gene; V was cut back by 4 bases and J by 3 bases. Germline V lookup: CDR1 MNHEY, CDR2 SVGAGI.

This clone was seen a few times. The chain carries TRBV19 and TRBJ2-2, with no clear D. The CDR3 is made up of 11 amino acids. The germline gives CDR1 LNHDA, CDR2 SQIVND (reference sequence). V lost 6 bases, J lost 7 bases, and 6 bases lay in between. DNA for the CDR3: TGTGCCAGTAGGGCTGTCGGGGAGCTGTTTTTT. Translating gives CASRAVGELFF.

The CDR3 protein is CASREIRDRGLWGNQPQHF. Written as DNA, the CDR3 is TGTGCCAGTAGGGAAATCCGGGACAGGGGTTTGTGGGGCAATCAGCCCCAGCATTTT. V and J are TRBV19 and TRBJ1-5; 10 nucleotides align to TRBD1. Germline values: CDR1 LNHDA, CDR2 SQIVND (reference sequence). The CDR3 totals 19 residues. Unmatched junction bases numbered 16, after V lost 6 bases and J lost 2 bases.

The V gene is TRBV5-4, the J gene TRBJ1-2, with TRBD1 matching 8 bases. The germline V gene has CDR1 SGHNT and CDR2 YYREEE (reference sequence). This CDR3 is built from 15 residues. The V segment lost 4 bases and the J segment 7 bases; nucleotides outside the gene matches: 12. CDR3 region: CASSSQTGDSRGYTF. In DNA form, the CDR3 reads TGTGCCAGCAGCAGTCAGACAGGGGATAGCCGTGGCTACACCTTC.

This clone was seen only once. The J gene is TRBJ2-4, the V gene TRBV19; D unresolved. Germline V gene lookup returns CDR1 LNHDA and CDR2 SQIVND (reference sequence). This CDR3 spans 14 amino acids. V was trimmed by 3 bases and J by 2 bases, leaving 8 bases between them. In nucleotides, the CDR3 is TGTGCCAGTAGTATGGCCACCACCAAAAACATTCAGTACTTC. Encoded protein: CASSMATTKNIQYF.

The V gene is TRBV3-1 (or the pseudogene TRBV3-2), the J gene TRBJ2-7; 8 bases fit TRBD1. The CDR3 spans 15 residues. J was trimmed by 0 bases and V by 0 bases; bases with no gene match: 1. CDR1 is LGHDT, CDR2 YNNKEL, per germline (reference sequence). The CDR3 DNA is TGTGCCAGCAGCCAAGAGGGACAGGACTCCTACGAGCAGTACTTC. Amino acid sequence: CASSQEGQDSYEQYF.

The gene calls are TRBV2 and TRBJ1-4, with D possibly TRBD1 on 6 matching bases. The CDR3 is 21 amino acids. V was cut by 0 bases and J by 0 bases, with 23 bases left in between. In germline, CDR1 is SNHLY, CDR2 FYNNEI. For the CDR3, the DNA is TGTGCCAGCAGTGAAGCGCCCCCTACAGGGTCGGGGTCCGCAACTAATGAAAAACTGTTTTTT. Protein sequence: CASSEAPPTGSGSATNEKLFF.

The CDR3 nucleotides are TGTGCCAGCAGCTTAGGGGCTAGCGGGAGAGAGACCCAGTACTTC. This sequence encodes CASSLGASGRETQYF. The chain is built from TRBV11-2 and TRBJ2-5, with 10 bases identical to TRBD2. This CDR3 is built from 15 residues. V was clipped by 1 base and J by 4 bases; unmatched bases: 3. Germline CDR1 is SGHAT and CDR2 is FQNNGV.

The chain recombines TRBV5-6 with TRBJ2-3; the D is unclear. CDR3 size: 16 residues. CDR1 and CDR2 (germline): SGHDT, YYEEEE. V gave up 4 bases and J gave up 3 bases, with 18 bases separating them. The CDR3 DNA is TGTGCCAGCAGCCGCGATTTACTAAGCCCGACAGATACGCAGTATTTT. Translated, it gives CASSRDLLSPTDTQYF.